Presented here are 24 T cell receptor beta chains from one specimen sequenced in a study of control samples from healthy donors and cancer patients. TCRdb's copy holds only in-frame clones and misses some; the assay was immunoSEQ multiplex PCR. The data contain about 160,000 clones, 95% to 96% of them singletons. The sequenced sample was blood. These receptors all come from a young woman in good health.

The count of this clone is one. The CDR3 reads CASSPGGATDTQYF. CDR3 coding DNA: TGTGCCAGCAGCCCCGGGGGGGCGACGGATACGCAGTATTTT. The V call is TRBV11-3, the J call TRBJ2-3; 8 positions agree with TRBD2. Trimming at V came to 5 bases and at J to 6 bases, leaving 7 bases not matched to a gene. Germline CDR1 SGHNT, CDR2 YENEEA. The CDR3 runs 14 residues.

The chain has TRBV7-6 and TRBJ1-3; tentative D call: TRBD1 (6 bases). V lost 7 bases to trimming and J lost 6 bases, with 22 bases between them. Germline V gives CDR1 SGHVS, CDR2 FNYEAQ. This CDR3 contains 16 residues. CDR3 amino acids: CASNRGGDYPKNTIYF. The CDR3 region has the DNA TGTGCCAGCAACCGAGGGGGGGATTACCCCAAAAACACCATATATTTT. Full variable domain (rest looked up from reference TRBV7-6 and TRBJ1-3): GAGVSQSPRYKVTKRGQDVALRCDPISGHVSLYWYRQALGQGPEFLTYFNYEAQQDKSGLPNDRFSAERPEGSISTLTIQRTEQRDSAMYRCASNRGGDYPKNTIYFGEGSWLTVV.

This sequence joins TRBV5-1 and TRBJ2-2, with 8 positions matching TRBD1. The CDR3 length is 18 residues. The ends lost 0 bases at V and 6 bases at J; junction bases unmatched: 13. Germline V CDR1 and CDR2: SGHRS, YFSETQ. CDR3 loop: CASSLARTGLQGAGELFF. The CDR3 bases are TGCGCCAGCAGCTTGGCACGGACAGGGCTCCAGGGTGCCGGGGAGCTGTTTTTT. The whole variable domain, filled in from reference TRBV5-1 and TRBJ2-2, reads KAGVTQTPRYLIKTRGQQVTLSCSPISGHRSVSWYQQTPGQGLQFLFEYFSETQRNKGNFPGRFSGRQFSNSRSEMNVSTLELGDSALYLCASSLARTGLQGAGELFFGEGSRLTVL.

V is TRBV3-1 (or the pseudogene TRBV3-2) and J is TRBJ2-4, with 7 bases identical to TRBD1. This CDR3 region has 14 residues. J was trimmed by 6 bases and V by 2 bases; bases with no gene match: 4. The germline V gene encodes CDR1 LGHDT and CDR2 YNNKEL (reference sequence). Here the CDR3 DNA reads TGTGCCAGCAGCCAAAAGACAGGGATAAACATTCAGTACTTC. Translation gives CASSQKTGINIQYF.

V is TRBV7-9 and J is TRBJ1-1, with 10 bases that match TRBD1. V was pared by 6 bases and J by 4 bases, with 5 bases of the junction left unmatched. CDR1 is SEHNR and CDR2 is FQNEAQ in the germline V gene (reference sequence). The CDR3 runs 14 residues. The CDR3 spells CASSWTGGSTEAFF. DNA for the CDR3: TGTGCCAGCAGTTGGACAGGGGGAAGCACTGAAGCTTTCTTT.

The chain couples TRBV6-5 to TRBJ2-7; possible D gene TRBD1, 6 bases. Germline assignment: CDR1 MNHEY and CDR2 SVGAGI. Deletions cut 6 bases from V and 7 bases from J, with 19 bases between. The CDR3 extends over 14 amino acids. The CDR3 bases are TGTGCCAGCAGACCATCTTTACAGGGTAATGAGCAGTACTTC. Encoded protein: CASRPSLQGNEQYF.

The V call is TRBV6-5, the J call TRBJ1-5; no firm D call. This CDR3 is 13 amino acids long. Looked up from germline, CDR1 is MNHEY and CDR2 is SVGAGI. Trimming pared 2 bases from V and 2 bases from J, leaving 4 bases between. CDR3 in amino acids: CASSYRGNQPQHF. As DNA, the CDR3 is TGTGCCAGCAGTTACCGGGGCAATCAGCCCCAGCATTTT.

This chain connects TRBV5-1 to TRBJ1-1; D is ambiguous. Trimming took off 5 bases at V and 1 base at J, with 9 bases between the two ends. This CDR3 spans 13 amino acids. Germline assignment: CDR1 SGHRS and CDR2 YFSETQ. The CDR3 loop is CASRFGSNTEAFF. Here the CDR3 DNA reads TGCGCCAGCAGGTTTGGATCGAACACTGAAGCTTTCTTT. Variable domain in full (rest from reference TRBV5-1 and TRBJ1-1): KAGVTQTPRYLIKTRGQQVTLSCSPISGHRSVSWYQQTPGQGLQFLFEYFSETQRNKGNFPGRFSGRQFSNSRSEMNVSTLELGDSALYLCASRFGSNTEAFFGQGTRLTVV.

This chain uses TRBV28 with TRBJ2-5; 10 nucleotides line up with TRBD2. In germline, CDR1 is MDHEN, CDR2 SYDVKM. The trim removed 6 bases at V and 4 bases at J, leaving 5 bases unmatched. This CDR3 is 14 amino acids long. CDR3 nucleotide sequence: TGTGCCAGCAGGCGGACTAGCGGAGGAGAGACCCAGTACTTC. Translating gives CASRRTSGGETQYF.

This chain uses TRBV14 with TRBJ1-6, with a weak D call TRBD1 (6 bases). The CDR3 runs to 15 residues. V was cut by 3 bases and J by 6 bases, with 12 bases left in between. Germline loops: CDR1 SGHDN, CDR2 FVKESK. The CDR3 DNA follows: TGTGCCAGCAGCCAGCGGCAGGGGCCTAATTCACCCCTCCACTTT. Translation: CASSQRQGPNSPLHF.

The rearrangement joins TRBV11-3 to TRBJ1-6, with 7 bases identical to TRBD1. The ends lost 3 bases at V and 5 bases at J; junction bases unmatched: 4. Germline CDR1 SGHNT, CDR2 YENEEA. This CDR3 comprises 15 residues. In DNA form, the CDR3 reads TGTGCCAGCAGCTTGGAGGGGGCGGATAATTCACCCCTCCACTTT. Its protein product is CASSLEGADNSPLHF.

The sample holds one count of this clone. The J gene is TRBJ1-2, the V gene TRBV5-1, with D possibly TRBD1 on 5 matching bases. The CDR3 has 16 amino acids. Germline CDR1 and CDR2: SGHRS and YFSETQ. Trimming pared 0 bases from V and 1 base from J, leaving 13 bases between. In DNA form, the CDR3 reads TGCGCCAGCAGCTTGGATGCAGGGAAGGGTAACTATGGCTACACCTTC. This gives the protein CASSLDAGKGNYGYTF.

The chain joins TRBV14 to TRBJ1-4; 8 bases fit TRBD1. From germline, CDR1 is SGHDN and CDR2 FVKESK. The CDR3 sequence is 16 residues long. J lost 8 bases, V lost 4 bases, and 12 bases had no gene match. This CDR3 reads CASSLLSDRAGEKLFF. In nucleotides, the CDR3 is TGTGCCAGCAGCCTACTTTCGGACAGGGCTGGGGAAAAACTGTTTTTT. The full variable domain, its missing parts supplied by reference TRBV14 and TRBJ1-4, is EAGVTQFPSHSVIEKGQTVTLRCDPISGHDNLYWYRRVMGKEIKFLLHFVKESKQDESGMPNNRFLAERTGGTYSTLKVQPAELEDSGVYFCASSLLSDRAGEKLFFGSGTQLSVL.

The V gene is TRBV28, the J gene TRBJ1-4; a possible D gene is TRBD1 (5 bases). V lost 6 bases and J lost 2, with 10 bases in between. The CDR3 has 14 residues. Germline V lookup: CDR1 MDHEN, CDR2 SYDVKM. In DNA form, the CDR3 reads TGTGCCAGCAGCTACCGGGACACTAATGAAAAACTGTTTTTT. Protein sequence: CASSYRDTNEKLFF.

The chain combines TRBV19 with TRBJ1-1, with D unclear. V lost 5 bases and J 0 bases, leaving 10 bases between the germline ends. Per the germline V gene, CDR1 is LNHDA and CDR2 is SQIVND (reference sequence). The CDR3 length is 14 residues. CDR3 nucleotide sequence: TGTGCCAGTAGTTTATCACTAATGAACACTGAAGCTTTCTTT. This encodes CASSLSLMNTEAFF. Full variable domain (rest looked up from reference TRBV19 and TRBJ1-1): DGGITQSPKYLFRKEGQNVTLSCEQNLNHDAMYWYRQDPGQGLRLIYYSQIVNDFQKGDIAEGYSVSREKKESFPLTVTSAQKNPTAFYLCASSLSLMNTEAFFGQGTRLTVV.

The chain couples TRBV19 to TRBJ2-1; 10 bases map to TRBD2. CDR1 is LNHDA, CDR2 SQIVND, per germline (reference sequence). Unmatched junction bases numbered 6, after V lost 2 bases and J lost 5 bases. This CDR3 is built from 16 residues. The CDR3 DNA reads as TGTGCCAGTAGTATACACTCTAGCGGGGGAAACAATGAGCAGTTCTTC. This sequence encodes CASSIHSSGGNNEQFF.

This rearrangement joins TRBV19 to TRBJ2-5, with 7 bases lining up with TRBD1. From germline, CDR1 is LNHDA and CDR2 SQIVND (reference sequence). The CDR3 sequence is 15 residues long. With 4 bases clipped from V and 4 bases from J, the junction kept 9 bases outside the gene matches. The CDR3 DNA is TGTGCCAGTAGTACCGGGACAGAACCGCGAGAGACCCAGTACTTC. Translated: CASSTGTEPRETQYF.

This clone came up once. The V call is TRBV7-9, the J call TRBJ2-2; D remains unclear. The CDR3 consists of 17 residues. Germline V gives CDR1 SEHNR, CDR2 FQNEAQ (reference sequence). V gave up 5 bases and J gave up 4 bases, with 20 bases separating them. CDR3 bases: TGTGCCAGCAGCCTACTAAACCTCGACCGCCCCACCGGGGAGCTGTTTTTT. Its translation is CASSLLNLDRPTGELFF.

This sequence joins TRBV2 and TRBJ1-5, with 8 nucleotides matching TRBD1. Germline CDR1 is SNHLY and CDR2 is FYNNEI. V was clipped by 2 bases and J by 6 bases; unmatched bases: 0. CDR3 length: 13 residues. CDR3 residues: CASSEQGAQPQHF. The CDR3 DNA reads as TGTGCCAGCAGTGAACAGGGGGCTCAGCCCCAGCATTTT.

The chain links TRBV19 to TRBJ1-2; D call uncertain. Germline values: CDR1 LNHDA, CDR2 SQIVND (reference sequence). This CDR3 contains 13 residues. V was shortened by 10 bases and J by 3 bases, with 15 bases between the two germline ends. CDR3 bases: TGTGCCACTAGGCTCGCGGTGGACTATGGCTACACCTTC. Protein: CATRLAVDYGYTF.

The V and J genes are TRBV14 and TRBJ1-2; 7 nucleotides agree with TRBD1. The V segment lost 4 bases and the J segment 6 bases; nucleotides outside the gene matches: 8. The CDR3 length is 14 residues. In germline, CDR1 is SGHDN, CDR2 FVKESK. Written as DNA, the CDR3 is TGTGCCAGCAGCCCCACGACAGGGTTAGATGGCTACACCTTC. Protein sequence: CASSPTTGLDGYTF.

The chain recombines TRBV28 with TRBJ2-1, with a possible D match to TRBD1 (5 bases). CDR3 length: 14 residues. The V gene lost 5 bases and the J gene lost 2 bases, with 10 bases spanning the gap. Looked up from germline, CDR1 is MDHEN and CDR2 is SYDVKM. The CDR3 bases are TGTGCCAGCAGTCTACCGACAGCCTACAATGAGCAGTTCTTC. Its translation: CASSLPTAYNEQFF.

This chain joins TRBV7-9 and TRBJ2-2, with TRBD2 identical over 9 bases. This CDR3 has 16 amino acids. Germline-derived CDR1 and CDR2 are SEHNR and FQNEAQ (reference sequence). Trimming cost V 3 bases and J 1 base; bases outside gene matches: 3. CDR3 sequence reads: CASSFGSGGNTGELFF. The CDR3 DNA reads as TGTGCCAGCAGCTTTGGTAGCGGGGGGAACACCGGGGAGCTGTTTTTT.

The genes are TRBV20-1 and TRBJ2-6; the D gene is possibly TRBD1 (5 bases). This CDR3 comprises 17 residues. V shed 3 bases and J shed 0 bases, with 15 bases lying between them. Germline-derived CDR1 and CDR2 are DFQATT and SNEGSKA (reference sequence). The CDR3 spells CSASGAAPLSGANVLTF. Here the CDR3 DNA reads TGCAGTGCTAGTGGGGCGGCTCCCCTCTCTGGGGCCAACGTCCTGACTTTC.